This T cell receptor (beta chain) stems from a study of OX40 agonist ivuxolimab in advanced cancers. Germline V CDR1 and CDR2: MNHEY, SVGAGI. V lost 5 bases, J lost 1 base, and 8 bases lay in between. The CDR3 is 14 amino acids. Assay used: immunoSEQ multiplex PCR; TCRdb lists only in-frame clones, some missing. The data hold 50,000 to 65,000 clones, with 80% to 95% observed a single time. The sequences come from CD4+ or CD8+ T cells sorted from blood, collected in a trial of the OX40 agonist ivuxolimab. The TCR comes from an adult with an advanced solid tumor such as melanoma, head and neck, liver or kidney cancer. V gene TRBV6-5 combines with J gene TRBJ1-4, with unresolved D. The CDR3 region has the DNA TGTGCCAGCAGTCCTCGGGGAACTAATGAAAAACTGTTTTTT. The encoded protein is CASSPRGTNEKLFF.